The clone carrying this T cell receptor (beta chain) was found many times. This record comes from a study of T cells of healthy individuals. Germline CDR1 is SQVTM and CDR2 is ANQGSEA. CDR3 length: 15 residues. V dropped 4 bases and J dropped 0; count of bases not matched to a gene: 6. TCRdb analysed the 5' RACE reads with MiXCR anew, one entry per CDR3 protein. In the table there are 41,000 or so distinct CDR3 sequences, about 4.2% of which are singletons. This rearrangement joins TRBV29-1 to TRBJ2-5; 9 bases map to TRBD2. The source is a human donor in good health. CDR3 nucleotide sequence: TGCAGCGTTGGCGGGAGGGCCGGGTACCAAGAGACCCAGTACTTC. This translates into CSVGGRAGYQETQYF.